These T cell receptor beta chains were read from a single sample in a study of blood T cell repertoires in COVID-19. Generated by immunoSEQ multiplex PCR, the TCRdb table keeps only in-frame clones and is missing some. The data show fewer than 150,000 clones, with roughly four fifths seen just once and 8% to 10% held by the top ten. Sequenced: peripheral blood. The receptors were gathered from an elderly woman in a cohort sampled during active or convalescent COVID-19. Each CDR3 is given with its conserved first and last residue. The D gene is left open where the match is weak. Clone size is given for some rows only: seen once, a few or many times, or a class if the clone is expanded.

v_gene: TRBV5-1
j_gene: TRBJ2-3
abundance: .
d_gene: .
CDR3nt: TGCGCCAGTGGAAATGGGGCATCCCCAGATACGCAGTATTTT
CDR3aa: CASGNGASPDTQYF

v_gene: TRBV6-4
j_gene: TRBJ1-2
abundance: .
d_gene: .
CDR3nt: TGTGCCAGCAGTGACCTGACACTTCTGGGCGGCTACACCTTC
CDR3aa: CASSDLTLLGGYTF

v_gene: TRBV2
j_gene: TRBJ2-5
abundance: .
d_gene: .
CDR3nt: TGTGCCAGCAGTGTCGGGAAGAACTCGGGGGAGACCCAGTACTTC
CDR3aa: CASSVGKNSGETQYF

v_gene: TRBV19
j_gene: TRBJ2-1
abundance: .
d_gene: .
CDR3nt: TGTGCCAGTAGTACCCTAACAGGGAGTAATGAGCAGTTCTTC
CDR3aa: CASSTLTGSNEQFF

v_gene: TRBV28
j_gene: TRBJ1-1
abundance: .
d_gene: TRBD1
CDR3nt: TGTGCCAGCAGTCCTCGGGGACAGGGGAACACTGAAGCTTTCTTT
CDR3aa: CASSPRGQGNTEAFF

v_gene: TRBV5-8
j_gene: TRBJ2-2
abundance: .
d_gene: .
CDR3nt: TGTGCCAGCAGCTTGGAGGCGGGCACCGGGGAGCTGTTTTTT
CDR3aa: CASSLEAGTGELFF

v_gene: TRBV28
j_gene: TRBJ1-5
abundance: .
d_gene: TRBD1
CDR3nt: TGTGCCAGCAGTAAACAGGGGGCGCGCAATCAGCCCCAGCATTTT
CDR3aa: CASSKQGARNQPQHF

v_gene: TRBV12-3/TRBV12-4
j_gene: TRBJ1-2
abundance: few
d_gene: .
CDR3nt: TGTGCCAGCAGTTTACCAGGGGTAGGCTACACCTTC
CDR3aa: CASSLPGVGYTF

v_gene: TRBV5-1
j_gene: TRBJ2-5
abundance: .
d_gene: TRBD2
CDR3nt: TGCGCCAGCAGCTCGGGGACTGGCGGGGGGGCCCGTGAGACCCAGTACTTC
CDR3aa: CASSSGTGGGARETQYF

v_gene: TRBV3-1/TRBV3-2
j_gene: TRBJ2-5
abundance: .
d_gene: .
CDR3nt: TGTGCCAGCAGCCAGGCGGCAGAAGAGACCCAGTACTTC
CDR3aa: CASSQAAEETQYF

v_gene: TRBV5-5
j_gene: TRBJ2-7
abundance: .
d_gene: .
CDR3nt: TGTGCCAGCAGCTTTGGTACGTTAGACTTCTCCTACGAGCAGTACTTC
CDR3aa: CASSFGTLDFSYEQYF

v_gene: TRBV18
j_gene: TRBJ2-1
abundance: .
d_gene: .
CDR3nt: TGTGCCAGCTCACTTTGGGCGAGCTCCTACAATGAGCAGTTCTTC
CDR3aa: CASSLWASSYNEQFF

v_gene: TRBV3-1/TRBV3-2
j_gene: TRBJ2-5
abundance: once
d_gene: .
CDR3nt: TGTGCCAGCAGCCAAGCCGGGACTCCCGGGCAGACCCAGTACTTC
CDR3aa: CASSQAGTPGQTQYF

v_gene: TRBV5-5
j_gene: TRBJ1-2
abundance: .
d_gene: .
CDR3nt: TGTGCCAGCAGCCCGACCGGGAACGAGAACTATGGCTACACCTTC
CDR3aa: CASSPTGNENYGYTF

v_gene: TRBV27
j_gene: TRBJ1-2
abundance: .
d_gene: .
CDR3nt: .
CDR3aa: CASSSSVSYGYTF

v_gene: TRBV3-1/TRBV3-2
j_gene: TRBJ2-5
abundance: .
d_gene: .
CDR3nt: TGTGCCAGCAGCCAGGGGGGAGAGACCCAGTACTTC
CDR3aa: CASSQGGETQYF

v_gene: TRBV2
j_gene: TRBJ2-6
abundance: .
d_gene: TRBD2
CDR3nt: TGTGCCAGCAGCCTACTAGCGGGGGCTGGGGCCAACGTCCTGACTTTC
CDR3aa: CASSLLAGAGANVLTF

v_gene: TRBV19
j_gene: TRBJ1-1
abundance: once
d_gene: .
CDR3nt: TGTGCCAGTAGTATCAAAGGACGGCTGAAAGGGAGACTTGAAGCTTTCTTT
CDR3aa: CASSIKGRLKGRLEAFF

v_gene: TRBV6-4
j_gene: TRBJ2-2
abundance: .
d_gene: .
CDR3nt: TGTGCCAGCAGTGACTCTTTAGTGGAATGGACTCGGGCCGGGGAGCTGTTTTTT
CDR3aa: CASSDSLVEWTRAGELFF

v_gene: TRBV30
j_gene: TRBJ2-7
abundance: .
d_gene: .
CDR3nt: TGTGCCTGGAGTCGATATGGGCGGGTCGAGCAGTACTTC
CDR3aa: CAWSRYGRVEQYF

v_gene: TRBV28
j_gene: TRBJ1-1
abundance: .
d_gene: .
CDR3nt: TGTGCCAGCAGTCGGCGGGGGTTGAACACTGAAGCTTTCTTT
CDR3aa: CASSRRGLNTEAFF

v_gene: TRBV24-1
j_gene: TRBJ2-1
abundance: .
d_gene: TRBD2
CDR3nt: TGTGCCACCAGTGATTCCGGGCTAGCGGGGGGGCAGTATGAGCAGTTCTTC
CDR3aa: CATSDSGLAGGQYEQFF

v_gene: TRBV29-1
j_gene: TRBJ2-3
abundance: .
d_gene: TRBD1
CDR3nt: TGCAGCGTGGGAACCGACAGGGGTGTATCAGATACGCAGTATTTT
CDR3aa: CSVGTDRGVSDTQYF

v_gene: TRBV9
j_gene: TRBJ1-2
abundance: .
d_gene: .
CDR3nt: TGTGCCAGCAGCGTAGTCCCTGGACAGAACTATGGCTACACCTTC
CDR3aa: CASSVVPGQNYGYTF

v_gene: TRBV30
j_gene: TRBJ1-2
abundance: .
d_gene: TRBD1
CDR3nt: TGTGCCTGGAGCACCTGGGACAGGCCCCCCTATGGCTACACCTTC
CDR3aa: CAWSTWDRPPYGYTF

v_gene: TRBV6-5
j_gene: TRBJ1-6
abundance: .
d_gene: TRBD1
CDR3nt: TGTGCCAGCACCCTAGGACAGGCATATAATTCACCCCTCCACTTT
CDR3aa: CASTLGQAYNSPLHF

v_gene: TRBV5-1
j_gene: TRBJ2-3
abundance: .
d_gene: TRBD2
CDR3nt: TGCGCCAGCAGCTTAGTCGGGGGGGCCCTTGGCGCAGATACGCAGTATTTT
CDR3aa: CASSLVGGALGADTQYF

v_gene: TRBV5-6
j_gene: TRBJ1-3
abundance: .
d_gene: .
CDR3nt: TGTGCCAGCAGGGATCAGGGAGGGTATTCAGGAAACACCATATATTTT
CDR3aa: CASRDQGGYSGNTIYF

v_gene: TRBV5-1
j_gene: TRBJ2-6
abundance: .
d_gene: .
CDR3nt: TGCGCCAGCAGCTTATTCGGTACCTCTGGGGCCAACGTCCTGACTTTC
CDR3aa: CASSLFGTSGANVLTF

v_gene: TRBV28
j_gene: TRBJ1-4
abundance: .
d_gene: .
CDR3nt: TGTGCCAGCAGTTTACGTACCCCGGGGGCAACTAATGAAAAACTGTTTTTT
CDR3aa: CASSLRTPGATNEKLFF

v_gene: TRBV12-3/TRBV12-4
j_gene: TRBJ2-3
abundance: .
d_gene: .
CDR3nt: TGTGCCAGCGGCTCCAGCACAGATACGCAGTATTTT
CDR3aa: CASGSSTDTQYF

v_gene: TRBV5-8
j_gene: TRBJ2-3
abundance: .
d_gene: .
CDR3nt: TGTGCCAGCAGCTATCGGACAGCGACAGATACGCAGTATTTT
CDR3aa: CASSYRTATDTQYF